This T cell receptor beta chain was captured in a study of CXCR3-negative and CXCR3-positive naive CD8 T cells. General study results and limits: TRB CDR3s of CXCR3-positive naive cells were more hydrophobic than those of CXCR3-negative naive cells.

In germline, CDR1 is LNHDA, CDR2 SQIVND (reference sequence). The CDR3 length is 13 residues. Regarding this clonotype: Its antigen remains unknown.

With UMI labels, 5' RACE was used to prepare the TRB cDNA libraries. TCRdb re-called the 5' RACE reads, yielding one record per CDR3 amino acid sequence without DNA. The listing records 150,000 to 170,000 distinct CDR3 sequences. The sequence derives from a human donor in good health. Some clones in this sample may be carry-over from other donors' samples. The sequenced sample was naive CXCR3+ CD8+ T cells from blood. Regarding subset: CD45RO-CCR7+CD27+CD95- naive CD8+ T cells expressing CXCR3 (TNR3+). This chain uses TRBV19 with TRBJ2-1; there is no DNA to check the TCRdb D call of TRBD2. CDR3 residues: CASHSGRYNEQFF.